This TCR beta chain was found in a study of blood T cell repertoires in COVID-19. Study as a whole: Sample material is recorded as cDNA or gDNA derived from T cells, B-cell-depleted T cells, or PBMCs.

This CDR3 contains 10 residues. Trimming cost V 11 bases and J 5 bases, with 7 bases left between them. CDR1 is LNHDA and CDR2 is SQIVND in the germline V gene (reference sequence). Original processing methods: Nucleated cell number was recorded as an estimate derived from reference gene primer amplification. Assay used: immunoSEQ multiplex PCR; TCRdb lists only in-frame clones, some missing. For V, J and clone size, that table is used; D and trimming come from the DNA. The sample lists 200,000 to 300,000 clones; approximately 91% were seen once. V gene TRBV19 combines with J gene TRBJ1-5; D gene uncertain. The source material was peripheral blood. This clonotype originated in a person aged 18-30 years with COVID-19, enrolled during active disease. In nucleotides, the CDR3 is TGTGCCGGGAGGGATCAGCCCCAGCATTTT. Translating gives CAGRDQPQHF.